A selection of T cell receptor beta chains follows, all from one sample in a study of blood T cell repertoires in COVID-19. Here immunoSEQ multiplex PCR was the method, and the copy in TCRdb shows in-frame clones only, minus some. Here the sample spans approximately 84,000 clones, approximately 82% being singletons. The sequencing sample was made of peripheral blood. The receptors were sampled from a human donor in a cohort sampled during active COVID-19. Both conserved end residues are trimmed from each CDR3. Size tells how often a clone was seen (once, few, many) or the class of an expanded clone, and some rows leave it out.

TRBJ2-2 | - | TRBV6-1 | ASSESGGAPGELF
TRBJ2-7 | - | TRBV6-5 | ASSYLYGVGEQY
TRBJ2-5 | - | TRBV5-5 | ASSMGGAPGQGTLGTQY
TRBJ1-2 | - | TRBV6-5 | ASSYDRNYGYT
TRBJ1-1 | few | TRBV6-6 | ASSTRGQQNTEAF
TRBJ1-2 | - | TRBV11-2 | ASSLGRDREVH
TRBJ1-4 | - | TRBV4-2 | ASSLSRGMREKLF
TRBJ1-3 | - | TRBV30 | AWSEGEAGNTIY
TRBJ1-4 | many | TRBV15 | ATSRGHANEKLF
TRBJ1-2 | - | TRBV4-2 | ASSQEEGRGYT
TRBJ1-2 | - | TRBV9 | ASSVAEGDHGYT
TRBJ1-3 | - | TRBV5-6 | ASSLGAGNTIY
TRBJ2-7 | once | TRBV7-9 | ASSPTGYEQY
TRBJ2-1 | - | TRBV28 | ASRRGLAGRGLYNEQF
TRBJ2-7 | - | TRBV21-1 | ASFLPRGRYSYEQY
TRBJ2-7 | many | TRBV7-9 | ASSTDRGLGYEQY
TRBJ2-7 | few | TRBV5-1 | ASSLQGLYEQY
TRBJ2-1 | - | TRBV6-6 | ASSYPGSQNMDEQF
TRBJ2-2 | - | TRBV7-6 | ASSSVRDRTGGELF
TRBJ1-2 | few | TRBV5-1 | ASSPSSGVFNYGYT
TRBJ1-1 | - | TRBV5-1 | ASSLESGTGREAF
TRBJ2-3 | once | TRBV13 | ASSLRLAGAVDTQY
TRBJ2-1 | - | TRBV24-1 | ATSDPSGGFYNEQF
TRBJ1-5 | - | TRBV2 | ASRDRDRDYQPQH